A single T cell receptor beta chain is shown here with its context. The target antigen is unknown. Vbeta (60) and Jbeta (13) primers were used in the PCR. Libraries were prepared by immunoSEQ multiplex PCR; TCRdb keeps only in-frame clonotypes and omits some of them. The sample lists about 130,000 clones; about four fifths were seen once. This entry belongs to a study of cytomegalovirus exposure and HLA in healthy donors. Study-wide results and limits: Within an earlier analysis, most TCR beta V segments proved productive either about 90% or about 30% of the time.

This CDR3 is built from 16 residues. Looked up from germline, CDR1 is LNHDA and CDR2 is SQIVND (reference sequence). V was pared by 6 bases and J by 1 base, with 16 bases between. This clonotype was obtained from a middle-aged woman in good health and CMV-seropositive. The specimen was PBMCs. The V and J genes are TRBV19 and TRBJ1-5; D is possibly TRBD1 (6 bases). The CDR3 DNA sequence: TGTGCCAGTAGAAAGCGACAGGACCTGAGCAATCAGCCCCAGCATTTT. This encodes CASRKRQDLSNQPQHF.